Sequencing of this T cell receptor (beta chain) was carried out in a study of blood T cell repertoires in COVID-19. Study overall: Acute and convalescent COVID-19 specimens originated in the United States, Italy and Spain. Sample material is recorded as cDNA or gDNA derived from T cells, B-cell-depleted T cells, or PBMCs.

What the recovered Cohort 3 donors had was two negative PCRs, clearance, or symptom resolution. Original processing notes: It was from reference gene primer amplification that nucleated cell counts were estimated. Libraries were prepared by immunoSEQ multiplex PCR; TCRdb keeps only in-frame clonotypes and omits some of them. D and trimming were read from the DNA, whereas the V and J calls and clone size are those reported in that table. The table records about 270,000 clones, approximately 91% of them present only once. The V and J ends lost 10 bases and 5 bases respectively, with 11 bases between them. CDR1 SNHLY and CDR2 FYNNEI come from the germline V gene. CDR3 length: 11 amino acids.

The sample was PBMCs or T cells enriched from blood (not recorded which). This TCR derives from a woman aged 25 to 39 who had recovered from COVID-19. This chain uses TRBV2 with TRBJ2-5, with TRBD2 as a possible D gene (5 bases). CDR3 coding DNA: TGTGCCACCCTGAGGGTGGAGACCCAGTACTTC. It codes for CATLRVETQYF.